The T cell receptor beta chain described here comes from a study of technical replicates of blood from a few donors. The method was immunoSEQ multiplex PCR; TCRdb's version includes in-frame clones alone and lacks a portion of them. The table has around 15,000 clones, 87% seen once. CDR3 length: 17 residues. Germline values: CDR1 LGHNA, CDR2 YNFKEQ. Trimming stripped 1 base from V and 0 bases from J, with 14 bases between. This chain links TRBV4-2 with TRBJ2-3, with D uncertain. Material: PBMCs. The receptor's source is a human donor in good health. The CDR3 DNA reads as TGTGCCAGCAGCCAAGGAACGAATAGCAGAAGCACAGATACGCAGTATTTT. Translated: CASSQGTNSRSTDTQYF.